The table lists the clone carrying this T cell receptor (beta chain) with a few counts. Trimming took off 6 bases at V and 9 bases at J, with 17 bases between the two ends. The CDR3 is made up of 14 amino acids. CDR1 is LNHDA and CDR2 is SQIVND in the germline V gene (reference sequence). This sample is part of a study of blood T cell repertoires in COVID-19. TCRdb's table, derived via immunoSEQ multiplex PCR, lists solely in-frame clones and lacks some. The sample lists about 300,000 clones, roughly 83% occurring once. This clonotype was obtained from a human donor with COVID-19, enrolled during active disease. The donor label of this sample is uncertain. The gene calls are TRBV19 and TRBJ1-4; D unclear. The sequenced sample consisted of peripheral blood. CDR3: CASRRDPQSQKLFF. CDR3 in DNA: TGTGCCAGTAGACGGGATCCTCAGTCCCAAAAACTGTTTTTT.